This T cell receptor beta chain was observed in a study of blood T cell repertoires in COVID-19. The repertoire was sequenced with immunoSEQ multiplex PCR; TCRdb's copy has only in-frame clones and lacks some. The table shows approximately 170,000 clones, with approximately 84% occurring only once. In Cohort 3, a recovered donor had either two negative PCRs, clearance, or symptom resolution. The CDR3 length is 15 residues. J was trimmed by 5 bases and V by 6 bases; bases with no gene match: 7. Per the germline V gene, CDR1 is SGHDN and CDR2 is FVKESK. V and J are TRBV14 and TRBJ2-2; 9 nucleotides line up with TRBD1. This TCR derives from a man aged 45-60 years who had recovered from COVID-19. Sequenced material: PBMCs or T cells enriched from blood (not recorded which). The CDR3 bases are TGTGCCAGCAGTCGGACAGGGGTCGGTACCGGGGAGCTGTTTTTT. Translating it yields CASSRTGVGTGELFF.